This T cell receptor (beta chain) stems from a study of shared clonotypes between healthy human individuals. Remarks on this clone: The antigen remains undetermined.

Measured with immunoSEQ multiplex PCR; TCRdb has only the in-frame clones, and not every one. The sample comprises about 1.5 million clones, around 97% of which are singletons, and roughly 1.2% rests with the top ten. General observations from the study: Few donors restricted represented genetic and exposure-history diversity.

The donors were all Caucasian adults (living in Nashville, Tennessee). Germline CDR1 SGHNT, CDR2 YYREEE (reference sequence). The CDR3 is 15 amino acids. Trimming left V 6 bases short and J 0 bases short, with 16 bases between. The chain links TRBV5-4 to TRBJ2-7, with TRBD2 as a possible D gene (6 bases). Material for sequencing was naive CD4+ T cells sorted from blood. The subset was: CD45RA+ positively selected. The source is a man in his thirties or forties in good health. The CDR3 reads CASKNRDFYSYEQYF. The CDR3, as DNA: TGTGCCAGCAAGAACCGGGACTTCTACTCCTACGAGCAGTACTTC.